These 9 T cell receptor beta chains were all obtained from the same sample, sequenced in a study of T-cell memory formation after mild COVID-19. TCRdb redid the calling of the 5' RACE reads with MiXCR, one entry per CDR3 protein. The sample lists 300,000 to 400,000 distinct CDR3 sequences, approximately 27% seen once, with about 14% in the top ten. The sequencing sample was made of PBMCs or a T cell subset sorted from them (not recorded which). The receptor set was obtained from an adult woman who had mild COVID-19 (a few samples of this study predate the infection). Cell type and time point are not known.

The gene calls are TRBV6-5 and TRBJ1-1; 7 bases agree with TRBD1. This CDR3 spans 12 amino acids. Germline assignment: CDR1 MNHEY and CDR2 SVGAGI. Trimming cost V 8 bases and J 5 bases; bases outside gene matches: 5. CDR3 in amino acids: CASYRGSTEAFF. In nucleotides, the CDR3 is TGTGCCAGCTACAGGGGATCGACTGAAGCTTTCTTT.

The rearrangement uses TRBV27 and TRBJ1-2; 8 bases fit TRBD1. Germline V lookup: CDR1 MNHEY, CDR2 SMNVEV (reference sequence). Trimming removed 6 bases from V and 4 bases from J; junction bases left unmatched: 10. This CDR3 contains 15 residues. The CDR3 DNA is TGTGCCAGCAGCTTCTCAGGGGGCGAGTCCTATGGCTACACCTTC. Translating it yields CASSFSGGESYGYTF.

The chain couples TRBV29-1 to TRBJ1-4, with 7 bases fitting TRBD1. Germline trimming cut 7 bases from V and 6 bases from J; bases unmatched to any gene: 8. Germline assignment: CDR1 SQVTM and CDR2 ANQGSEA. CDR3 length equals 13 residues. In DNA form, the CDR3 reads TGCAGCGCCCACACAGGGGAGTATGAAAAACTGTTTTTT. Amino acid sequence: CSAHTGEYEKLFF.

This clonotype was found a few times. This rearrangement joins TRBV29-1 to TRBJ1-1; D ambiguous. CDR3 length equals 12 residues. Trimming removed 3 bases at V and 5 bases at J, with 10 bases between. In germline, CDR1 is SQVTM, CDR2 ANQGSEA. The CDR3 protein is CSVDSRRTEAFF. CDR3 in DNA: TGCAGCGTTGACTCACGGAGAACTGAAGCTTTCTTT.

In DNA form, the CDR3 reads TGCAGTGCTAGAGATAAGGCTAGCGGGCAGAGCTCCTACGAGCAGTACTTC. Translated: CSARDKASGQSSYEQYF. The chain combines TRBV20-1 with TRBJ2-7, with 8 positions matching TRBD2. This CDR3 spans 17 amino acids. Germline V gives CDR1 DFQATT, CDR2 SNEGSKA (reference sequence). Trimming at V came to 0 bases and at J to 0 bases, leaving 10 bases not matched to a gene.

The rearrangement joins TRBV20-1 to TRBJ2-7, with 7 bases aligning to TRBD1. The length of the CDR3 is 14 residues. CDR1 and CDR2 (germline): DFQATT, SNEGSKA (reference sequence). The CDR3 coding sequence is TGCAGCGCCCCCGACCCAGGGGGTTTATACGAGCAGTACTTC. Amino acid sequence: CSAPDPGGLYEQYF.

CDR3: CASSLVEGSVYGYTF. CDR3 nucleotide sequence: TGTGCCAGCAGCTTAGTAGAGGGTTCGGTCTATGGCTACACCTTC. The chain uses TRBV7-2 and TRBJ1-2; D is ambiguous. The CDR3 length is 15 residues. The V and J ends lost 1 base and 4 bases respectively, with 13 bases between them. Per germline, CDR1 SGHTA and CDR2 FQGNSA.

The J gene is TRBJ2-1, the V gene TRBV19, with D possibly TRBD2 on 7 matching bases. V gave up 5 bases and J gave up 8 bases, with 16 bases separating them. Germline V gives CDR1 LNHDA, CDR2 SQIVND (reference sequence). The CDR3 runs to 14 residues. The CDR3, as DNA: TGTGCCAGTAGTTGGGGGGGCACCGGAGATGAGCAGTTCTTC. Translation gives CASSWGGTGDEQFF. The full variable domain, in which reference TRBV19 and TRBJ2-1 provide the parts outside the CDR3, is DGGITQSPKYLFRKEGQNVTLSCEQNLNHDAMYWYRQDPGQGLRLIYYSQIVNDFQKGDIAEGYSVSREKKESFPLTVTSAQKNPTAFYLCASSWGGTGDEQFFGPGTRLTVL.

This clonotype was detected a few times. CDR3 sequence (DNA): TGTGCCAGCAGCCGAGGTGGGGACTCTGGGGCCAACGTCCTGACTTTC. Amino acid sequence: CASSRGGDSGANVLTF. The chain uses TRBV7-2 and TRBJ2-6; no reliable D call. CDR3 length: 16 residues. Germline V gives CDR1 SGHTA, CDR2 FQGNSA. Deletions cut 5 bases from V and 0 bases from J, with 11 bases between.